The rows below give T cell receptor beta chains drawn from one sample of a study of CD8+CD57+ T cells in acquired aplastic anemia. Using its own MiXCR run on the reads, TCRdb lists one record per CDR3 protein. The table shows hundreds of thousands of distinct CDR3 sequences, with 60% to 80% occurring only once. Sequencing was done on a sample of sorted CD4+, CD8+, or CD8+CD57+ T cells (not recorded which) from PBMCs. These receptors all come from a human donor in good health, serving as a control. CDR3s include the opening cysteine and the closing phenylalanine or tryptophan. The order of the fields is clone size, D gene, V gene, J gene, CDR3 DNA, CDR3 protein. A D gene is named only where the DNA matches it firmly. The size of a clone is reported for some rows only, either as once, few or many, or as a class for expanded clones.

>NA|NA|TRBV7-9|TRBJ1-2
TGTGCCAGCACGGGGAGGAGACCCAGTACTACGGGCCAGACCTTC
CASTGRRPSTTGQTF
>many|NA|TRBV6-1|TRBJ2-1
TGTGCCAGCAGTTCCTCCGGGACTCTAACAAATGAGCAGTTCTTC
CASSSSGTLTNEQFF
>many|NA|TRBV4-1|TRBJ1-6
TGCGCCAGCAGCCAAGAGGGGTGGGCCCTCCACTTT
CASSQEGWALHF
>many|TRBD1|TRBV12-5|TRBJ1-1
TGTGCTAGTGGTTTGGTAGCAGGGGGTAGGACTGAAGCTTTCTTT
CASGLVAGGRTEAFF
>NA|NA|TRBV9|TRBJ2-7
TGTGCCAGCAGCTCTACTAGGGCAGGGGGAGGCAAGCAGTACTTC
CASSSTRAGGGKQYF
>NA|NA|TRBV3-1|TRBJ2-1
TGTGCCAGCAGCCCCTCAACTAGCTCCTACAATGAGCAGTTCTTC
CASSPSTSSYNEQFF
>NA|NA|TRBV7-2|TRBJ1-6
TGTGCCAGCAGCCTGGCTCCTAATTCGCCCCTCCACTTT
CASSLAPNSPLHF
>NA|TRBD1|TRBV11-2|TRBJ2-7
TGTGCCGGCAGCACCTTCTTCTTCCGCAGTGCTCCCCGACGGGGACAGGGGGCTTACGAGCAGTACTTC
CAGSTFFFRSAPRRGQGAYEQYF
>NA|NA|TRBV5-1|TRBJ1-1
TGTGCCAGCCGGCTACAGCGTAACGGGGAAGCTTTCTTT
CASRLQRNGEAFF
>NA|NA|TRBV20-1|TRBJ2-2
TGCAGTGCTAGAGATCCAAGGATAGCGTTCACCGGGGAGCTGTTTTTT
CSARDPRIAFTGELFF
>many|NA|TRBV7-2|TRBJ1-2
TGTGCCAGCAGCTTGGGGGCGCTCTATGGCTACACCTTC
CASSLGALYGYTF
>many|NA|TRBV7-2|TRBJ2-7
TGTGCCAGCAGCTTAGCCCCGGGGCCCTACGAGCAGTACTTC
CASSLAPGPYEQYF
>few|TRBD2|TRBV15|TRBJ2-7
TGTGCCACACTAGCGGGAGGTTTCACCGCCTACGAGCAGTACTTC
CATLAGGFTAYEQYF
>NA|NA|TRBV29-1|TRBJ1-1
TGCAGCGTTGAATCTACCGGGACTTGGGCTGAAGCTTTCTTT
CSVESTGTWAEAFF
>NA|NA|TRBV20-1|TRBJ1-1
TGCAGCGCTAGTGGGTTTCCAGCGGGGGTTGAAGCTTTCTTT
CSASGFPAGVEAFF
>NA|NA|TRBV20-1|TRBJ1-1
TGCAGTGCTACAACGGCAGGGACTAATGAAGCTTTCTTT
CSATTAGTNEAFF
>once|NA|TRBV25-1|TRBJ2-5
TGTGCCAGCAGTGCTAGAGGGCCTTCCCAAGAGACCCAGTACTTC
CASSARGPSQETQYF
>NA|TRBD1|TRBV12-3/TRBV12-4|TRBJ2-5
TGTGCCAGCAGGCCCGGGACAGGGAGGGAGACCCAGTACTTC
CASRPGTGRETQYF
>NA|TRBD1|TRBV20-1|TRBJ1-6
TGCAGTGCTACCGCGGACAGGGGGCTCTATAATTCACCCCTCCACTTT
CSATADRGLYNSPLHF
>once|NA|TRBV20-1|TRBJ2-1
TGCAGTGCTAGATTCACCTACTACAATGAGCAGTTCTTC
CSARFTYYNEQFF
>few|NA|TRBV11-2|TRBJ1-2
TGTGCCAGCAGCCCAGGGGCAGTGGCTGGCTACACCTTC
CASSPGAVAGYTF
>NA|NA|TRBV10-3|TRBJ2-3
TGTGCCATCAATACGGGTCTCCATAGCACAGATACGCAGTATTTT
CAINTGLHSTDTQYF
>many|NA|TRBV9|TRBJ2-5
TGTGCCAGCAGCGCGGTAAGGGGGTTGAGGGAGACCCAGTACTTC
CASSAVRGLRETQYF
>many|NA|TRBV5-1|TRBJ1-1
TGCGCCAGCAGCATAGGTGTGGGGGGCGCGGGGAGAGCTTTCTTT
CASSIGVGGAGRAFF
>NA|TRBD2|TRBV7-2|TRBJ2-7
TGTGCCAGCAGCTTCCGGGAGGGGAACGACCAGTACTTC
CASSFREGNDQYF
>once|NA|TRBV29-1|TRBJ1-2
TGCAGCGCTAAACGGGGAGGGCTCCATGGCTACACCTTC
CSAKRGGLHGYTF
>once|NA|TRBV20-1|TRBJ2-7
TGCAGTGCTAGGGGGATACGGGGGACGGGGAGTGACGAGCAGTACTTC
CSARGIRGTGSDEQYF
>NA|NA|TRBV10-3|TRBJ1-6
TGTGCCAGTAGGCAGGGACAAAATAATTCACCCCTCCACTTT
CASRQGQNNSPLHF
>many|NA|TRBV2|TRBJ2-3
TGTGCCAGCAGTTACAGGGTGGGGGATACGCAGTATTTT
CASSYRVGDTQYF
>NA|NA|TRBV5-1|TRBJ2-3
TGCGCCAGCAGCTTAGACGGGCCGGGACAGTATTTT
CASSLDGPGQYF
>NA|TRBD1|TRBV12-3/TRBV12-4|TRBJ1-1
TGTGCCAGCAGTTACGACAGGGCGGGGGGGGCTGAAGCTTTCTTT
CASSYDRAGGAEAFF
>NA|TRBD2|TRBV7-3|TRBJ2-1
TGTGCCAGCAGCTTAGGGGAGCGGGGGACGGGTGACACGTTCTTC
CASSLGERGTGDTFF
>NA|NA|TRBV10-1|TRBJ2-2
TGCGCCAGCAGTTCCAGGGGAGGGGAGACCGGGGAGCTGTTTTTT
CASSSRGGETGELFF
>many|NA|TRBV10-3|TRBJ1-1
TGTGCCATCAGTGAGCTGTTAGAAGCTTTCTTT
CAISELLEAFF
>NA|NA|TRBV7-7|TRBJ2-3
TGTGCTAGCAGCCGGATCACAGACACTGAAGCTTTT
CASSRITDTEAF
>NA|NA|TRBV12-3/TRBV12-4|TRBJ1-2
TGTGCCAGCAGGCGTCCCGGAGGAGATGGCTACACCTTC
CASRRPGGDGYTF
>NA|NA|TRBV5-1|TRBJ1-1
TGCGCCAGCACCCACGGACTCAGGAACACTGAAGCTTTCTTT
CASTHGLRNTEAFF
>NA|TRBD2|TRBV14|TRBJ2-1
TGTGCCAGCAGCCAGGGACTAGCGGGCAATGAGCAGTTCTTC
CASSQGLAGNEQFF
>NA|NA|TRBV6-5|TRBJ2-1
TGTGCCAGCAGACAAGGGGCCACCTACAATGAGCAGTTCTTC
CASRQGATYNEQFF
>NA|TRBD2|TRBV2|TRBJ2-1
TGTGCCAGCAGTGGATACTGGACTAGCGGGGGGTACAATGAGCAGTCCTTC
CASSGYWTSGGYNEQSF
>NA|NA|TRBV7-6|TRBJ1-6
TGTGCCAGCAGCTTAGGGGGGACCAACTCCTATAATTCACCCCTCCACTTT
CASSLGGTNSYNSPLHF
>NA|NA|TRBV7-8|TRBJ2-1
TGTGCCAGCACTGGACTTGAAGGCCCGGGCAATGAGCAGTTCTTC
CASTGLEGPGNEQFF